This TCR beta chain originates from a study of blood T cell repertoires in COVID-19. Across the whole study: Sites in the United States, Italy and Spain provided acute and convalescent COVID-19 samples. The analysed material was cDNA or gDNA that came from T cells, B-cell-depleted T cells, or PBMCs.

This CDR3 is built from 16 residues. The V gene's germline CDR1 is MDHEN and CDR2 SYDVKM. V shed 5 bases and J 4 bases; nucleotides not matched to a gene: 8. Generated by immunoSEQ multiplex PCR, the TCRdb table keeps only in-frame clones and is missing some. The sample carries about 44,000 clones, roughly 90% recorded once. The clonotype originates from a woman aged 80 or older in a cohort sampled during active or convalescent COVID-19. Sequencing was performed on peripheral blood. This rearrangement joins TRBV28 to TRBJ2-1; 10 bases agree with TRBD1. CDR3 loop: CASSPSTGGAYNEQFF. DNA for the CDR3: TGTGCCAGCAGTCCCTCGACAGGGGGCGCGTACAATGAGCAGTTCTTC. Full variable domain (remainder filled in from reference TRBV28 and TRBJ2-1): DVKVTQSSRYLVKRTGEKVFLECVQDMDHENMFWYRQDPGLGLRLIYFSYDVKMKEKGDIPEGYSVSREKKERFSLILESASTNQTSMYLCASSPSTGGAYNEQFFGPGTRLTVL.